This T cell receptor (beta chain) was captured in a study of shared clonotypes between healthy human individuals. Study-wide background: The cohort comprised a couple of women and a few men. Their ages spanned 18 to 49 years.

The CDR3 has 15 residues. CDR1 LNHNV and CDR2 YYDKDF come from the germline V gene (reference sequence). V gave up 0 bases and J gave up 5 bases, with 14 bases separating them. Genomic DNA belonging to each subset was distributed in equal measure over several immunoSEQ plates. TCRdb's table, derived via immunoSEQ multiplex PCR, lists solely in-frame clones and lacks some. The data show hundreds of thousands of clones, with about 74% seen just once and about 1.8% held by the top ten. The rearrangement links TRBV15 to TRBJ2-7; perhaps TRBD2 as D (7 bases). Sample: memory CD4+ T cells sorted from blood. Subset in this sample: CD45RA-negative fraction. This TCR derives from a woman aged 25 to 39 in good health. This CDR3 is CATSRDRGEGHEQYF. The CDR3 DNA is TGTGCCACCAGCAGAGATAGGGGGGAGGGCCACGAGCAGTACTTC.